A single sample is the source of the 12 T cell receptor beta chains below, sequenced in a study of cytomegalovirus exposure and HLA in healthy donors. PCR amplification relied on 60 Vbeta primers (plus 13 Jbeta primers). The table came from immunoSEQ multiplex PCR; TCRdb's copy has only in-frame clones and leaves some out. The sample has 100,000 to 150,000 clones, and its top ten clones hold roughly 2.5%. The sequenced sample was PBMCs. All receptors come from a man aged 25 to 40 in good health and CMV-seronegative.

The CDR3 nucleotides read TGTGCCAGCAGTTTGACCGGGACAGGGGACAATCAGCCCCAGCATTTT. This translates into CASSLTGTGDNQPQHF. The rearrangement uses TRBV28 and TRBJ1-5; 10 bases line up with TRBD1. V was clipped by 3 bases and J by 3 bases; unmatched bases: 5. Germline V lookup: CDR1 MDHEN, CDR2 SYDVKM. CDR3 length: 16 residues.

The genes are TRBV30 and TRBJ2-3; tentative D call: TRBD1 (5 bases). Germline lookup yields CDR1 GTSNPN and CDR2 SVGIG (reference sequence). The CDR3 loop spans 17 amino acids. Trimming pared 0 bases from V and 3 bases from J, leaving 19 bases between. The CDR3 region is CAWSVQGAGVWTDTQYF. CDR3 bases: TGTGCCTGGAGTGTACAAGGGGCCGGAGTGTGGACAGATACGCAGTATTTT.

The chain couples TRBV19 to TRBJ2-1, with 13 bases fitting TRBD2. Unmatched junction bases numbered 9, after V lost 6 bases and J lost 4 bases. The CDR3 extends over 17 amino acids. Germline V CDR1 and CDR2: LNHDA, SQIVND (reference sequence). In DNA form, the CDR3 reads TGTGCCAGTAGCCTCTCTGGGACTAGCGGGGAGTACAATGAGCAGTTCTTC. Translated: CASSLSGTSGEYNEQFF.

J is TRBJ1-6 and V is TRBV27, with D possibly being TRBD1 (5 bases). The length of the CDR3 is 15 residues. Germline CDR1 is MNHEY and CDR2 is SMNVEV (reference sequence). V lost 0 bases to trimming and J lost 3 bases, with 6 bases between them. The CDR3 coding sequence is TGTGCCAGCAGTTTATCGGGGGGCTATAATTCACCCCTCCACTTT. Residues: CASSLSGGYNSPLHF.

The V gene is TRBV28, the J gene TRBJ2-7; TRBD2 matches 8 bases. Germline loops: CDR1 MDHEN, CDR2 SYDVKM. The length of the CDR3 is 14 residues. The V gene end was trimmed by 8 bases and the J gene end by 1 base; junction bases not matched to a gene: 7. CDR3 sequence reads: CASLTPSGSYEQYF. The CDR3 bases are TGTGCCAGCCTTACTCCTAGCGGGTCCTACGAGCAGTACTTC.

This chain joins TRBV23-1 and TRBJ1-2; D is unresolved. TRBV23-1 is noted as an ORF with a role that remains uncertain. The CDR3 is made up of 16 amino acids. Between the trimmed V and J ends, which lost 0 bases and 5 bases, there was a span of 16 bases. The CDR3 DNA reads TGCGCCAGCAGTCAATCGTTCGAACTTCCCGTGTATGGCTACACCTTC. Amino acids: CASSQSFELPVYGYTF.

V gene TRBV2 combines with J gene TRBJ2-7; the D gene is possibly TRBD2 (6 bases). CDR1 and CDR2 from the germline V gene are SNHLY and FYNNEI. This CDR3 is 16 amino acids long. The V end was cut by 3 bases, the J end by 0 bases, with 15 bases between. The CDR3 DNA sequence: TGTGCCAGCAGTGACCCTGTAGCGGAAAGCTCCTACGAGCAGTACTTC. Translation: CASSDPVAESSYEQYF.

The rearrangement links TRBV5-1 to TRBJ2-1, with 8 bases fitting TRBD2. Unmatched junction bases numbered 7, after V lost 5 bases and J lost 0 bases. Germline CDR1 SGHRS, CDR2 YFSETQ. The CDR3 is 16 amino acids. The CDR3: CASSLAGESSYNEQFF. The CDR3 nucleotides read TGCGCCAGCAGTCTAGCGGGCGAGAGCTCCTACAATGAGCAGTTCTTC.

The V and J genes are TRBV29-1 and TRBJ1-1; D might be TRBD1 (6 bases). The CDR3 extends over 13 amino acids. V was trimmed by 4 bases and J by 5 bases, leaving 14 bases between them. Per germline, CDR1 SQVTM and CDR2 ANQGSEA. CDR3 in amino acids: CSVVDSAMTEAFF. The CDR3, as DNA: TGCAGCGTTGTGGACAGTGCCATGACTGAAGCTTTCTTT.

The chain recombines TRBV7-3 with TRBJ1-2, with 8 positions matching TRBD1. J lost 8 bases, V lost 2 bases, and 10 bases had no gene match. The CDR3 is 15 amino acids. Germline CDR1 and CDR2: SGHTA and FQGTGA. The CDR3 loop reads CASSLDPGQVGGYTF. The CDR3 nucleotides are TGTGCCAGCAGCTTAGACCCGGGACAGGTGGGGGGCTACACCTTC. Variable domain in full (rest from reference TRBV7-3 and TRBJ1-2): GAGVSQTPSNKVTEKGKYVELRCDPISGHTALYWYRQSLGQGPEFLIYFQGTGAADDSGLPNDRFFAVRPEGSVSTLKIQRTERGDSAVYLCASSLDPGQVGGYTFGSGTRLTVV.

The chain recombines TRBV28 with TRBJ1-3; D not resolved. The CDR3 has 14 residues. The V end lost 2 bases, the J end lost 3 bases, and 8 bases lay between the germline ends. Germline V gene lookup returns CDR1 MDHEN and CDR2 SYDVKM. The CDR3 region is CASSLIGNGNTIYF. Here the CDR3 DNA reads TGTGCCAGCAGTTTAATCGGGAATGGAAACACCATATATTTT.

The rearrangement uses TRBV27 and TRBJ1-2, with unresolved D. In germline, CDR1 is MNHEY, CDR2 SMNVEV (reference sequence). With 8 bases removed from V and 4 bases from J, the gap between germline ends came to 23 bases. This CDR3 has 16 amino acids. CDR3 in DNA: TGTGCCAGCCGCCCAGGAGGCCAGGCTAAAGTCTATGGCTACACCTTC. Translating it yields CASRPGGQAKVYGYTF.